This TCR beta chain was sequenced during a study of blood T cell repertoires in COVID-19. In terms of age and location, participants ranged from roughly 18 to 90 years and lived in fewer than 30 US areas. In the 2 weeks before study entry, exposed participants met a COVID-19 case, which was PCR-confirmed or clinician-diagnosed. In germline, CDR1 is GTSNPN, CDR2 SVGIG (reference sequence). The CDR3 runs 14 residues. The trim removed 1 base at V and 9 bases at J, leaving 10 bases unmatched. This clone was seen once. Authors' data handling: Estimates of nucleated cell counts were drawn from the amplification of reference gene primers. TCRdb's copy holds only in-frame clones and misses some; the assay was immunoSEQ multiplex PCR. For V, J and clone size, that table is used; D and trimming come from the DNA. The sample holds more than 300,000 clones; approximately 90% are singletons and the top ten take about 0.9%.

The sequence was collected from a woman in her 40s who had been exposed to COVID-19. The chain couples TRBV30 to TRBJ2-7; 9 bases align to TRBD1. The sequenced sample was PBMCs or T cells enriched from blood (not recorded which). CDR3 coding DNA: TGTGCCTGGAGTGCTTCGGGACAGGGCGTAGGGCAGTACTTC. Translating it yields CAWSASGQGVGQYF.